This TCR beta chain was sequenced in a study of cytomegalovirus exposure and HLA in healthy donors. The CDR3 consists of 14 residues. CDR1 WSHSY and CDR2 SAAADI come from the germline V gene. With 6 bases clipped from V and 3 bases from J, the junction kept 7 bases outside the gene matches. PCR primers comprised 60 Vbeta and 13 Jbeta primers. The data were produced by immunoSEQ multiplex PCR, yet TCRdb's version contains in-frame clones alone and is incomplete. The sample shows 60,000 to 85,000 clones, roughly 81% of them seen only once. Sequences were obtained from PBMCs. The chain recombines TRBV10-2 with TRBJ2-7; TRBD1 agrees at 8 bases. This sequence was found in a human donor in good health. The CDR3 coding sequence is TGCGCCAGCAGACCGTTGGACAGGGACTACGAGCAGTACTTC. Protein product: CASRPLDRDYEQYF.